The T cell receptor (beta chain) under discussion was sequenced for a study of identifying expanded T cells in peripheral blood. TCRdb keeps only in-frame clones here, not all; method: immunoSEQ multiplex PCR. Of around 94,000 clones in the sample, 85% were seen once. The sample taken for sequencing was blood. The TCR sequence derives from a person aged 18-70 years in good health.

DNA for the CDR3: TGTGCCAGCTCACCTACCGGGAACTATAATGAAAAACTGTTTTTT. Translation gives CASSPTGNYNEKLFF. J is TRBJ1-4 and V is TRBV18; D is uncertain. The CDR3 runs to 15 residues. Germline V gene lookup returns CDR1 KGHSH and CDR2 LQKENI. The germline V and J ends were trimmed by 3 bases and 4 bases, with 12 bases remaining between them.